Below, 9 T cell receptor beta chains from the same sample are listed, as sequenced in a study of blood T cell repertoires in COVID-19. Sequenced by immunoSEQ multiplex PCR; TCRdb stores in-frame clones only, minus some. Of roughly 77,000 clones in the sample, 80% to 90% were seen once. The sample consisted of peripheral blood. The receptors come from a human donor in a cohort sampled during active COVID-19.

Only one count was recorded for this clone. The V and J genes are TRBV12-3 or TRBV12-4 and TRBJ1-1; 7 bases align to TRBD1. Trimming cost V 3 bases and J 4 bases; bases outside gene matches: 2. CDR3 size: 13 residues. The CDR3 region has the DNA TGTGCCAGCAGTTTGACAGGGAGCACTGAAGCTTTCTTT. Protein product: CASSLTGSTEAFF.

As concerns this clone: One end of the junction is discordant with germline, which a read error may explain. The chain carries TRBV7-2 and TRBJ2-3, with 11 bases aligning to TRBD2. Germline loops: CDR1 SGHTA, CDR2 FQGNSA. This CDR3 spans 13 amino acids. This CDR3 reads CASSIHSGRARSF. The CDR3 DNA reads TGTGCCAGCAGCATCCATAGCGGGAGGGCCAGGTCTTTT.

This clone was seen just once. This chain uses TRBV2 with TRBJ2-3; weak D call: TRBD1 (6 bases). Trimming pared 6 bases from V and 5 bases from J, leaving 33 bases between. The germline CDR1 and CDR2 sequences are SNHLY and FYNNEI. The length of the CDR3 is 20 residues. The CDR3 spells CASSQGRGHQPPRPKDTQYF. Here the CDR3 DNA reads TGTGCCAGCAGCCAGGGTCGGGGACACCAACCACCCCGGCCCAAAGATACGCAGTATTTT.

This clone was seen only a few times. CDR3 sequence: CASSLGLAGAYEQYF. Here the CDR3 DNA reads TGTGCCAGCAGCCTCGGACTAGCGGGAGCTTACGAGCAGTACTTC. The rearrangement links TRBV7-8 to TRBJ2-7, with TRBD2 matching 13 bases. CDR1 is SGHVS, CDR2 FQNEAQ, per germline. The CDR3 has 15 residues. Trimming cost V 5 bases and J 4 bases; bases outside gene matches: 5.

The chain links TRBV7-9 to TRBJ1-6; 8 bases fit TRBD1. The J segment lost 3 bases and the V segment lost 5 bases, leaving 6 bases of the junction unmatched. The CDR3 totals 16 residues. The V gene's germline CDR1 is SEHNR and CDR2 FQNEAQ (reference sequence). The CDR3 loop reads CASSAGGGGYNSPLHF. CDR3 bases: TGTGCCAGCAGCGCAGGGGGCGGGGGCTATAATTCACCCCTCCACTTT.

The chain is built from TRBV7-2 and TRBJ2-3; a weak D match, TRBD2 (5 bases). Trimming stripped 5 bases from V and 0 bases from J, with 12 bases between. This CDR3 has 15 amino acids. In germline, CDR1 is SGHTA, CDR2 FQGNSA. The CDR3 reads CASSRDFSSTDTQYF. CDR3 DNA: TGTGCCAGCAGCCGGGATTTCTCTAGCACAGATACGCAGTATTTT.

This chain uses TRBV13 with TRBJ2-4, with D perhaps TRBD1 (6 bases). Germline V gene sequence: CDR1 PRHDT, CDR2 FYEKMQ (reference sequence). This CDR3 has 15 residues. Trimming took off 5 bases at V and 0 bases at J, with 11 bases between the two ends. The CDR3, as DNA: TGTGCCAGCAGCCGGACAGATCTAGCCAAAAACATTCAGTACTTC. Translating gives CASSRTDLAKNIQYF.

This chain joins TRBV19 and TRBJ1-5; 8 bases line up with TRBD1. V dropped 8 bases and J dropped 0; count of bases not matched to a gene: 12. The CDR3 extends over 17 amino acids. The germline gives CDR1 LNHDA, CDR2 SQIVND (reference sequence). For the CDR3, the DNA is TGTGCCAGTGAGCCGGGACAGGCCCCCTTTAGCAATCAGCCCCAGCATTTT. It specifies CASEPGQAPFSNQPQHF.

The chain links TRBV3-1 (or the pseudogene TRBV3-2) to TRBJ2-6; maybe TRBD2 (5 bases). The V end lost 9 bases, the J end lost 5 bases, and 8 bases lay between the germline ends. This CDR3 is 12 amino acids long. CDR1 is LGHDT and CDR2 is YNNKEL in the germline V gene (reference sequence). Written as DNA, the CDR3 is TGTGCCAGATGGACTCGGGCCAACGTCCTGACTTTC. It is translated as CARWTRANVLTF.